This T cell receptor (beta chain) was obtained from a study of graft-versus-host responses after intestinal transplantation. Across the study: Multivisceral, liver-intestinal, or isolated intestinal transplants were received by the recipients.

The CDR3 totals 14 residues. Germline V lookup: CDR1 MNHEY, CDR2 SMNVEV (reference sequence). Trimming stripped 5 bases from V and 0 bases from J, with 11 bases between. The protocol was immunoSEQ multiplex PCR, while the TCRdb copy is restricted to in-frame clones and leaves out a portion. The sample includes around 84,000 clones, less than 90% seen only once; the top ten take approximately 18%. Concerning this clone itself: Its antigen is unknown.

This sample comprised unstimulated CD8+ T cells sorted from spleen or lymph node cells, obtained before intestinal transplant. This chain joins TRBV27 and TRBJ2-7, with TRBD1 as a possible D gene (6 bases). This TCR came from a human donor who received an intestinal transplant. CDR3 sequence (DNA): TGTGCCAGCAGTCTCACGGACAGCTCCTACGAGCAGTACTTC. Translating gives CASSLTDSSYEQYF.